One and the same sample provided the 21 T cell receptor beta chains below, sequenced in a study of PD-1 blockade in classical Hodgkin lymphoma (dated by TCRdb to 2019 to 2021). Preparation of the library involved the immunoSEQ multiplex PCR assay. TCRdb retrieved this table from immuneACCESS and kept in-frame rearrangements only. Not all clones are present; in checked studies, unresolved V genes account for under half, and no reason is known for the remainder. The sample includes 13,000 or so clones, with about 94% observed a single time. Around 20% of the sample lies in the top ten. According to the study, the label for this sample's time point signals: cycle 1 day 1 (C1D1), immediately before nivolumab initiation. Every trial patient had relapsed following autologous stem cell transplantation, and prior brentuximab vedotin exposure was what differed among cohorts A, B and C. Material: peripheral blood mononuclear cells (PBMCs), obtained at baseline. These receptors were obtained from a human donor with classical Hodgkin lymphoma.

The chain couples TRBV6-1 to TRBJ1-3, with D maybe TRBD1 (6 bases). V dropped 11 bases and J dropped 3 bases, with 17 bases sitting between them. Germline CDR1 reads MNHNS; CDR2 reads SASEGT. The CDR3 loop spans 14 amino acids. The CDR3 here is CAGSQDSLGNTIYF. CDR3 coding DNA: TGTGCCGGCTCACAGGACAGCCTTGGAAACACCATATATTTT.

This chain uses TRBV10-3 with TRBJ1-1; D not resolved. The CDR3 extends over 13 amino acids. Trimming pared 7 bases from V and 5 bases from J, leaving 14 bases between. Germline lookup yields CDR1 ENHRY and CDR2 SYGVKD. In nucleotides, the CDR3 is TGTGCCATCAATACTCCGGGAGGGACTGAAGCTTTCTTT. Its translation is CAINTPGGTEAFF.

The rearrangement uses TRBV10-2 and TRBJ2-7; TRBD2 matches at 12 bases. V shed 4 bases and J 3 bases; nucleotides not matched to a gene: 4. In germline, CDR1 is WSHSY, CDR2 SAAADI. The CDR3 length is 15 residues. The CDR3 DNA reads TGCGCCAGCAGTGGGACTAGCGGGGAATTCTACGAGCAGTACTTC. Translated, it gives CASSGTSGEFYEQYF.

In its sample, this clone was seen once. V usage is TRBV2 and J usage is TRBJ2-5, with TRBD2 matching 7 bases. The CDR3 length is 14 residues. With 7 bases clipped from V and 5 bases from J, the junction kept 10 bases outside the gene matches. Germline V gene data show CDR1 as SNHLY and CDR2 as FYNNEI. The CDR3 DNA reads TGTGCCAGCATGCCAAGACTAGCTGGGGAGACCCAGTACTTC. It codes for CASMPRLAGETQYF.

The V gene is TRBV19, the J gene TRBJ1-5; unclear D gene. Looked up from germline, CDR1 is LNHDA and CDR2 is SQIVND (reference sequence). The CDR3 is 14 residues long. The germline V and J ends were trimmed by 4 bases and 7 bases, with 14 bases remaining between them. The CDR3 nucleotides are TGTGCCAGTAGTACCCTCGTTGGACGGCAGCCCCAGCATTTT. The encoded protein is CASSTLVGRQPQHF.

The CDR3 reads CAWSVTGVGYTF. The CDR3 coding sequence is TGTGCCTGGAGTGTGACAGGGGTCGGCTACACCTTC. The chain combines TRBV30 with TRBJ1-2, with 8 bases fitting TRBD1. This CDR3 is 12 amino acids long. Germline loops: CDR1 GTSNPN, CDR2 SVGIG (reference sequence). V lost 0 bases to trimming and J lost 8 bases; unmatched junction nucleotides: 2. Using reference TRBV30 and TRBJ1-2 for the parts outside the CDR3, the full variable domain is SQTIHQWPATLVQPVGSPLSLECTVEGTSNPNLYWYRQAAGRGLQLLFYSVGIGQISSEVPQNLSASRPQDRQFILSSKKLLLSDSGFYLCAWSVTGVGYTFGSGTRLTVV.

The CDR3: CASSWGGDSEKLFF. CDR3 sequence (DNA): TGTGCCAGCAGCTGGGGGGGTGACAGCGAAAAACTGTTTTTT. V and J are TRBV5-6 and TRBJ1-4; D may be TRBD1 (5 bases). Germline V gene data show CDR1 as SGHDT and CDR2 as YYEEEE. V lost 3 bases and J 8 bases, leaving 14 bases between the germline ends. CDR3 size: 14 residues. The whole variable domain, filled in from reference TRBV5-6 and TRBJ1-4, reads DAGVTQSPTHLIKTRGQQVTLRCSPKSGHDTVSWYQQALGQGPQFIFQYYEEEERQRGNFPDRFSGHQFPNYSSELNVNALLLGDSALYLCASSWGGDSEKLFFGSGTQLSVL.

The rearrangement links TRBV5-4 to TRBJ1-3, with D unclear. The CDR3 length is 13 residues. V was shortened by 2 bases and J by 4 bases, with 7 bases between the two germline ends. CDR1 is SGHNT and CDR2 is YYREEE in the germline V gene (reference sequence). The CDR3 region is CASSFSTGNTIYF. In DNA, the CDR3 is TGTGCCAGCAGCTTTTCGACGGGAAACACCATATATTTT.

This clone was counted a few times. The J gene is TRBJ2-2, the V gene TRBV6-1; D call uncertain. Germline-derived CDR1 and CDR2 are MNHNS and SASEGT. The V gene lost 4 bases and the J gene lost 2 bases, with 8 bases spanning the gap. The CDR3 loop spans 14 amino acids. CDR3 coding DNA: TGTGCCAGCAGTGCTACAGCTAACACCGGGGAGCTGTTTTTT. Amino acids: CASSATANTGELFF.

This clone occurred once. CDR3 region: CATPCLGCQGRSYEQYF. In nucleotides, the CDR3 is TGTGCCACCCCTTGCTTAGGGTGTCAGGGCCGATCCTACGAGCAGTACTTC. The rearrangement uses TRBV19 and TRBJ2-7; D is possibly TRBD1 (5 bases). Germline CDR1 and CDR2: LNHDA and SQIVND (reference sequence). Trimming cost V 10 bases and J 1 base, with 26 bases left between them. This CDR3 is built from 17 residues.

The CDR3 nucleotides are TGTGCCAGTAGTATGGGTAGAAGCTCCTACAATGAGCAGTTCTTC. This codes for CASSMGRSSYNEQFF. This chain links TRBV19 with TRBJ2-1; unclear D gene. This CDR3 region has 15 residues. V was pared by 3 bases and J by 0 bases, with 9 bases between. The germline gives CDR1 LNHDA, CDR2 SQIVND (reference sequence). Combining the CDR3 with reference TRBV19 and TRBJ2-1 gives the whole variable domain DGGITQSPKYLFRKEGQNVTLSCEQNLNHDAMYWYRQDPGQGLRLIYYSQIVNDFQKGDIAEGYSVSREKKESFPLTVTSAQKNPTAFYLCASSMGRSSYNEQFFGPGTRLTVL.

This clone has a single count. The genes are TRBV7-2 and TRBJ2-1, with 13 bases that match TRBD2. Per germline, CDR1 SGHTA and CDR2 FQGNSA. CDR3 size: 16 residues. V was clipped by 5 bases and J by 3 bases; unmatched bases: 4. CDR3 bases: TGTGCCAGCAGCCCGCGGACTAGCGGGGGCTACAATGAGCAGTTCTTC. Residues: CASSPRTSGGYNEQFF.

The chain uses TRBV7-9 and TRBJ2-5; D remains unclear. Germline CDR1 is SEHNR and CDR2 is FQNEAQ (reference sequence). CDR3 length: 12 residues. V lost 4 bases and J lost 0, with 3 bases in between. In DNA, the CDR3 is TGTGCCAGCAGCTCCCACCAAGAGACCCAGTACTTC. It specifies CASSSHQETQYF.

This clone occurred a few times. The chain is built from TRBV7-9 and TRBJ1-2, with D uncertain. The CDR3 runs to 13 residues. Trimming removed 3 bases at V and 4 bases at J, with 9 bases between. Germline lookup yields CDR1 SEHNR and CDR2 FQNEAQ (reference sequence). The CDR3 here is CASSFGGSYGYTF. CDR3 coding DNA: TGTGCCAGCAGCTTTGGAGGCTCCTATGGCTACACCTTC.

In DNA, the CDR3 is TGTGCCAGCAGCGTGGCAGGGGGGGTGGAGCAGTACTTC. It translates to CASSVAGGVEQYF. J is TRBJ2-7 and V is TRBV9; either TRBD1 or TRBD2 may fit D (7 bases each). V was shortened by 2 bases and J by 7 bases, with 13 bases between the two germline ends. This CDR3 is 13 amino acids long. Germline CDR1 and CDR2: SGDLS and YYNGEE. Together with reference TRBV9 and TRBJ2-7, the CDR3 gives the full variable domain: DSGVTQTPKHLITATGQRVTLRCSPRSGDLSVYWYQQSLDQGLQFLIQYYNGEERAKGNILERFSAQQFPDLHSELNLSSLELGDSALYFCASSVAGGVEQYFGPGTRLTVT.

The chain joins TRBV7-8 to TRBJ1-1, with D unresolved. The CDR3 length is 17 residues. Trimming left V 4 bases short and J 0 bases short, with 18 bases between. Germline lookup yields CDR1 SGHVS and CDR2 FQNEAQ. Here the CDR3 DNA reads TGTGCCAGCAGCTCCCTAGGAGCTATTACTATGAACACTGAAGCTTTCTTT. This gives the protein CASSSLGAITMNTEAFF.

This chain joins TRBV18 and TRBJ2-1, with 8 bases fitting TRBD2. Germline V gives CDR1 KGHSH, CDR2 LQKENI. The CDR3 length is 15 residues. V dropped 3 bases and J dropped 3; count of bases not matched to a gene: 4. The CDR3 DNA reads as TGTGCCAGCTCACCTTTAAGCGGGGGCTACAATGAGCAGTTCTTC. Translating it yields CASSPLSGGYNEQFF.

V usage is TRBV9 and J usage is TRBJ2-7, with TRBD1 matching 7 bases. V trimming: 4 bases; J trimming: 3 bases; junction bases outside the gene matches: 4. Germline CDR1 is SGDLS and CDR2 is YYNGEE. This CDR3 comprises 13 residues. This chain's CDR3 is CASSTGVNYEQYF. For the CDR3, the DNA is TGTGCCAGCAGCACAGGGGTCAACTACGAGCAGTACTTC.

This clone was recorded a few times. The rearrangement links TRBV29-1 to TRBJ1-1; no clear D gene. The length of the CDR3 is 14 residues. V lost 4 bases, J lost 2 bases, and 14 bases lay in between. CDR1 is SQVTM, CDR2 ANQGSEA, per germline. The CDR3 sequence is CSVGVMGINTEAFF. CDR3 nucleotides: TGCAGCGTTGGTGTCATGGGGATCAACACTGAAGCTTTCTTT.

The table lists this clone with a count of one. In DNA form, the CDR3 reads TGTGCCAGCAGCCCACTGGGGGGAAGCCCTTGGGTCTATGGCTACACCTTC. This sequence encodes CASSPLGGSPWVYGYTF. The V call is TRBV7-9, the J call TRBJ1-2, with D perhaps TRBD1 (5 bases). The CDR3 runs 17 residues. V was pared by 5 bases and J by 4 bases, with 23 bases between. Looked up from germline, CDR1 is SEHNR and CDR2 is FQNEAQ (reference sequence). Full variable domain (missing parts from reference TRBV7-9 and TRBJ1-2): DTGVSQNPRHKITKRGQNVTFRCDPISEHNRLYWYRQTLGQGPEFLTYFQNEAQLEKSRLLSDRFSAERPKGSFSTLEIQRTEQGDSAMYLCASSPLGGSPWVYGYTFGSGTRLTVV.

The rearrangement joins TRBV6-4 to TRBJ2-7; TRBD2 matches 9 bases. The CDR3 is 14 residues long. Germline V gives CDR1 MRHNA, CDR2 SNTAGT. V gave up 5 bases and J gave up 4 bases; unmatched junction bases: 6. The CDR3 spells CASSIAGGPYEQYF. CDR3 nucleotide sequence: TGTGCCAGCAGTATTGCGGGAGGGCCATACGAGCAGTACTTC.